The clone carrying this T cell receptor beta chain was found many times. Its target is not known. Time point here: patch test 1, 2 weeks after DPC sensitization. Treatment noted: therapeutic diphenylcyclopropenone sensitization with weekly scalp DPC. The entry originates in a study of human T cells and chemical hapten exposure. Study results and caveats: After DPC sensitization, TCRs above 1 in 1000 frequency showed no change.

Germline CDR1 reads SNHLY; CDR2 reads FYNNEI. The CDR3 has 13 amino acids. V was clipped by 3 bases and J by 2 bases, with 7 bases between them. TCRdb analysed the RACE reads with MiXCR anew, one entry per CDR3 protein. The sample yields more than 65,000 distinct CDR3 sequences, 7% to 8% seen once. This TCR was sampled from a woman aged 25 to 45 with alopecia areata. Some clones in this sample may be carry-over from other donors' samples. Sample: whole blood, taken in connection with sensitization to the hapten diphenylcyclopropenone (DPC). The gene calls are TRBV2 and TRBJ2-5; perhaps TRBD1 as D (5 bases). The CDR3 DNA is TGTGCCAGCAGTGAGGACACGCAAGAGACCCAGTACTTC. Translated, it gives CASSEDTQETQYF. The whole variable domain, filled in from reference TRBV2 and TRBJ2-5, reads EPEVTQTPSHQVTQMGQEVILRCVPISNHLYFYWYRQILGQKVEFLVSFYNNEISEKSEIFDDQFSVERPDGSNFTLKIRSTKLEDSAMYFCASSEDTQETQYFGPGTRLLVL.